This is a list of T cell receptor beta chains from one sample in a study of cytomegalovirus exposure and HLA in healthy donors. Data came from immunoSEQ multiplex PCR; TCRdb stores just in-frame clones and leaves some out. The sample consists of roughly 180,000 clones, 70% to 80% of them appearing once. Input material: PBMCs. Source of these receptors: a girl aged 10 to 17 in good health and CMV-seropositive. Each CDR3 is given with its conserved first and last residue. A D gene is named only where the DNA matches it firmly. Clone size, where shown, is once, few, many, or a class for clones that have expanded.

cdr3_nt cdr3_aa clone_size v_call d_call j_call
TGCAGCGCCCTAGCGGGGGGGCACGGGGAGCTGTTTTTT CSALAGGHGELFF once TRBV29-1 TRBD2 TRBJ2-2
TGTGCCAGCATGCGGGACGATTCCTACGAGCAGTACTTC CASMRDDSYEQYF . TRBV6-5 . TRBJ2-7
TGTGCTAGTAAAGGGACAGGGTGGACCGGGGAGCTGTTTTTT CASKGTGWTGELFF once TRBV12-5 TRBD1 TRBJ2-2
TGTGCCAGCAGTTACTCGAGGGGCGGGGGGCCCGCAAATTGGTACTTC CASSYSRGGGPANWYF . TRBV6-6 TRBD2 TRBJ2-7
TGTGCCAGCAGTGAATATGGGGCAGGGAATGAGGCTAACTATGGCTACACCTTC CASSEYGAGNEANYGYTF few TRBV25-1 . TRBJ1-2
TGTGCCAGCAGTTTCGGGACAGATAGCAATCAGCCCCAGCATTTT CASSFGTDSNQPQHF . TRBV27 TRBD1 TRBJ1-5
TGTGCCAGCAGCCTAACCCTCGAGAGGAGGCTAGAGACCCAGTACTTC CASSLTLERRLETQYF . TRBV11-3 . TRBJ2-5
TGCGCCAGCAGCCAGGACAAGCACAATGAGCAGTTCTTC CASSQDKHNEQFF . TRBV4-3 . TRBJ2-1
TGTGCCTGGAGTGTACAGGGGGGGAACACTGAAGCTTTCTTT CAWSVQGGNTEAFF . TRBV30 TRBD1 TRBJ1-1
TGCAGCGTTGACTACCCCCTGGGCACAGATACGCAGTATTTT CSVDYPLGTDTQYF . TRBV29-1 . TRBJ2-3
TGTGCCAGCAGCTTAGGGACAGTGCCCTACGAGCAGTACTTC CASSLGTVPYEQYF . TRBV11-2 . TRBJ2-7
TGTGCCAGCAGTGACTCGAGGGGGGGCGCGGGCGATGAGCAGTTCTTC CASSDSRGGAGDEQFF . TRBV6-4 . TRBJ2-1
TGCGCCAGCAGCCATGCCAGGGCCCCTTTCGCAGGACCTAACTATGGCTACACCTTC CASSHARAPFAGPNYGYTF . TRBV4-3 . TRBJ1-2
TGTGCCAGCAGCGTAGGACTAGCGGGGGCGACCTCTCAAGAGACCCAGTACTTC CASSVGLAGATSQETQYF few TRBV9 TRBD2 TRBJ2-5
TGTGCCAGCAGTTACAACCAGGGTTTCAATCAGCCCCAGCATTTT CASSYNQGFNQPQHF few TRBV6-6 . TRBJ1-5
TGTGCCAGCAGCACCTGGCCACAGGGTACTAATACGCAGTATTTT CASSTWPQGTNTQYF . TRBV11-2 . TRBJ2-3
TGCGCCAGCAGCAAAACCATAGCGGGGGGCTCCTACGAGCAGTACTTC CASSKTIAGGSYEQYF . TRBV4-3 TRBD2 TRBJ2-7
TGTGCCAGCAGCTTAGGAAAAGGGGGCGTAGAGACCCAGTACTTC CASSLGKGGVETQYF . TRBV7-2 TRBD1 TRBJ2-5
TGTGCCAGCAGTCGCGCTAGCGGGGGCACAGATACGCAGTATTTT CASSRASGGTDTQYF few TRBV25-1 TRBD2 TRBJ2-3
TGCGCCAGCAGCCAATCCAGCGGGGGTACAATAGCCAAAAACATTCAGTACTTC CASSQSSGGTIAKNIQYF . TRBV4-1 TRBD2 TRBJ2-4
TGCGCCAGCAGCCACGGACAGGGCCCTCAGGGCTACACCTTC CASSHGQGPQGYTF few TRBV4-1 TRBD1 TRBJ1-2
TGTGCCAGCCCCCTAGGGGCTAGCGGTTACAATGAGCAGTTCTTC CASPLGASGYNEQFF . TRBV5-8 TRBD2 TRBJ2-1
TGTGCCAGCAGCGCTAGCGGGGGGCCAGATACGCAGTATTTT CASSASGGPDTQYF . TRBV6-4 TRBD2 TRBJ2-3
TGTGCCAGCAGCTTAGATGAGTGGGGGGTGTCTAACTATGGCTACACCTTC CASSLDEWGVSNYGYTF . TRBV11-2 . TRBJ1-2
TGCGCCAGCAGCCAAGTAGTGGTCGTGGGGGCAAAGACCCAGTACTTC CASSQVVVVGAKTQYF once TRBV4-1 . TRBJ2-5
TGTGCCAGCAGCCCCCCCCTGGCGGGGGACAGGGGGTACGAGCAGTACTTC CASSPPLAGDRGYEQYF . TRBV4-2 TRBD1 TRBJ2-7
TGTGCCAGCAGCTTAGAAGCGGGGGCCATAGGGGAGACCCAGTACTTC CASSLEAGAIGETQYF once TRBV13 TRBD2 TRBJ2-5
TGTGCCAGCAGCGGCAAGGGACAGGGGGTTGGTAACTATGGCTACACCTTC CASSGKGQGVGNYGYTF . TRBV5-6 TRBD1 TRBJ1-2
TGTGCCAGCAGCTCTATAAGGGGGAAGGGCGAAAAACTGTTTTTT CASSSIRGKGEKLFF . TRBV11-2 . TRBJ1-4
TGTGCCAGCAACCTCGGGCTAGGGGCGGAGACCCAGTACTTC CASNLGLGAETQYF . TRBV2 . TRBJ2-5
TGTGCCAGCAGCAAACTAGCGGGGGGGCCGGTGGAGACCCAGTACTTC CASSKLAGGPVETQYF . TRBV5-6 TRBD2 TRBJ2-5
TGCGCCAGCAGCCATCCGGGACAGGGGTTCTACGAGCAGTACTTC CASSHPGQGFYEQYF . TRBV4-1 TRBD1 TRBJ2-7
TGTGCCAGCAGTGTACTAGCGGGGGTAGATACGCAGTATTTT CASSVLAGVDTQYF . TRBV27 TRBD2 TRBJ2-3
TGTGCCAGCAGCGTCAGACTAGCGGGGGCCTCCTACGAGCAGTACTTC CASSVRLAGASYEQYF . TRBV11-2 TRBD2 TRBJ2-7
TGTGCCAGCAGTGAAGGGCAGACATTACCTGACGAGCAGTACTTC CASSEGQTLPDEQYF . TRBV25-1 . TRBJ2-7
TGTGCCAGCAGTTACTTCGCGGGACAGAGCAATCAGCCCCAGCATTTT CASSYFAGQSNQPQHF few TRBV6-6 TRBD1 TRBJ1-5
TGTGCCAGCAGCGCCCAGACAGGAGTGGGCACCGGGGAGCTGTTTTTT CASSAQTGVGTGELFF . TRBV9 . TRBJ2-2
TGTGCCAGCAGCCAAGATTTACTAGCGGGGGCAAACACCGGGGAGCTGTTTTTT CASSQDLLAGANTGELFF . TRBV4-2 TRBD2 TRBJ2-2
TGTGCCAGTAGCGCAGGGTTCAGCACTGAAGCTTTCTTT CASSAGFSTEAFF . TRBV19 . TRBJ1-1
TGTGCCAGCAGCGTGGACTTGTACAATGAGCAGTTCTTC CASSVDLYNEQFF few TRBV7-8 . TRBJ2-1
TGTGCCAGCAGCGCGTCTCCTATCGGGGAGCTGTTTTTT CASSASPIGELFF . TRBV9 . TRBJ2-2
TGTGCCAGCAGCTTGGACAGGGCCTACGAGCAGTACTTC CASSLDRAYEQYF once TRBV5-4 . TRBJ2-7
TGTGCCAGCAGCTTAAACAACGTGAACACCGGGGAGCTGTTTTTT CASSLNNVNTGELFF . TRBV7-2 . TRBJ2-2
TGCGCCAGCAGCACCAGCGGGGGCTCCTACAATGAGCAGTTCTTC CASSTSGGSYNEQFF . TRBV5-1 TRBD2 TRBJ2-1
TGTGCCATCAGTGACAACTCCTACGAGCAGTACTTC CAISDNSYEQYF few TRBV10-3 . TRBJ2-7
TGTGCCAGCAGTGAAGTTCGGACAGAAAATGAAAAACTGTTTTTT CASSEVRTENEKLFF . TRBV6-1 . TRBJ1-4
TGCGCCAGCAGCCATTCAGGGCTAACCTACAATGAGCAGTTCTTC CASSHSGLTYNEQFF . TRBV4-1 . TRBJ2-1
TGTGCCAGCAGCCCGGGACTAGCGGGGGGCCTGCAAGAGACCCAGTACTTC CASSPGLAGGLQETQYF . TRBV11-3 TRBD2 TRBJ2-5
TGTGCCACCAGCGAACAGGGGGCGCGACAGCCCCAGCATTTT CATSEQGARQPQHF . TRBV15 TRBD1 TRBJ1-5
TGTGCCAGCACCGCAACGGGGCGGGGACCCACCGGGGAGCTGTTTTTT CASTATGRGPTGELFF . TRBV9 . TRBJ2-2